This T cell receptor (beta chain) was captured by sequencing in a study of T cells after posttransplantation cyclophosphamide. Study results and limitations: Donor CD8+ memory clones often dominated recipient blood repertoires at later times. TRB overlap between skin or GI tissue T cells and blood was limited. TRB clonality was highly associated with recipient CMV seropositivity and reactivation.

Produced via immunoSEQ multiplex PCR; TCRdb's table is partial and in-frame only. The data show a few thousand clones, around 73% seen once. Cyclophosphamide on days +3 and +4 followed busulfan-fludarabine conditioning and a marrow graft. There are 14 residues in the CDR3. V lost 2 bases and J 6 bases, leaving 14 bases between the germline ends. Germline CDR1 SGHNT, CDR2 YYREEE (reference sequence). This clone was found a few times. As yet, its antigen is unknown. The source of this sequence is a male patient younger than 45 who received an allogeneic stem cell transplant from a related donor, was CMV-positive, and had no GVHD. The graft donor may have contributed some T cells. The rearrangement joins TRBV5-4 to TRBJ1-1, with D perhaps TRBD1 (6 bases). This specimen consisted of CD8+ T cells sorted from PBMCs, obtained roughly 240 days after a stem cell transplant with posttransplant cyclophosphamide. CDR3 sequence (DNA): TGTGCCAGCAGCTTTGGGGGGGCTCCCCCTGAAGCTTTCTTT. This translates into CASSFGGAPPEAFF.